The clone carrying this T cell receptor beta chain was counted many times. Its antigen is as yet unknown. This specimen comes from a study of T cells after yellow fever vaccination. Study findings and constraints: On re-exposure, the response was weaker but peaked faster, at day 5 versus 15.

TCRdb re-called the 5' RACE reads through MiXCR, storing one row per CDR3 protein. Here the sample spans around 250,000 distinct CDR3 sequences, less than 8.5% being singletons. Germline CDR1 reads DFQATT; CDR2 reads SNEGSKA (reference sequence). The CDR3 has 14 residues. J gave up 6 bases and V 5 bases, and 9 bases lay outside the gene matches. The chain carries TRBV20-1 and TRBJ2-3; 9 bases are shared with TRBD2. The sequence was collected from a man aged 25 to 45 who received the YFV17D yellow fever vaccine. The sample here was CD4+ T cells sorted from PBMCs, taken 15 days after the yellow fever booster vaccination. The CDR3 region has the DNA TGCAGTGCTGTGACTAGCGGAGTCGGGGATACGCAGTATTTT. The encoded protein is CSAVTSGVGDTQYF.